The present T cell receptor (beta chain) was sequenced within a study of identical twins. With respect to this clonotype: Antigen specificity is unknown.

Study-level findings and limits: The abundant beta clonotypes from cord blood had fewer insertions, and memory repertoires had none of this.

From the 5' RACE reads, TCRdb called clonotypes with MiXCR, one entry per CDR3 protein. The sample consists of 1.5 million to 2 million distinct CDR3 sequences, roughly 35% of them appearing once. Deletions cut 7 bases from V and 4 bases from J, with 15 bases between. The CDR3 runs to 14 residues. The germline V gene encodes CDR1 MNHEY and CDR2 SVGAGI. The chain links TRBV6-5 to TRBJ2-3, with D perhaps TRBD2 (5 bases). The source is a newborn girl in good health. Sequencing used cord blood. In DNA form, the CDR3 reads TGTGCCAGCATCCCATCAGCGGCCTCAGATACGCAGTATTTT. The encoded protein is CASIPSAASDTQYF.